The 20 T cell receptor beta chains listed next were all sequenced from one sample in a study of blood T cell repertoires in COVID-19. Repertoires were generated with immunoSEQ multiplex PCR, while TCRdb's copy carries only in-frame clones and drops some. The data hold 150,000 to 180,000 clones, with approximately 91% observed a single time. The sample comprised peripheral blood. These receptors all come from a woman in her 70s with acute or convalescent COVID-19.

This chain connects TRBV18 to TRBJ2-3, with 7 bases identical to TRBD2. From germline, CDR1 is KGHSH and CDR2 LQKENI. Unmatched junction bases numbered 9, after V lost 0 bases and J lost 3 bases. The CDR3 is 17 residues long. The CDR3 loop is CASSPPTWGGKTDTQYF. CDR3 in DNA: TGTGCCAGCTCACCACCAACTTGGGGGGGGAAGACAGATACGCAGTATTTT.

As DNA, the CDR3 is TGTGCCAGCAGTTATTCAGACAGGGGGTCCGGGGAGCTGTTTTTT. It yields the protein CASSYSDRGSGELFF. The chain couples TRBV6-5 to TRBJ2-2; 9 bases agree with TRBD1. Losses at the gene ends were 3 bases for V and 6 bases for J; bases not matched to a gene: 5. The CDR3 is 15 residues long. Germline V gives CDR1 MNHEY, CDR2 SVGAGI.

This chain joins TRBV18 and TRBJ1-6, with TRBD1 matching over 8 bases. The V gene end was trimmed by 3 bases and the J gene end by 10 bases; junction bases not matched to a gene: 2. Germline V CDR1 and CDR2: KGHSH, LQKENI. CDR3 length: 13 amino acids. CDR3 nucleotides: TGTGCCAGCTCACCTGACAGGGGATCACCCCTCCACTTT. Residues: CASSPDRGSPLHF.

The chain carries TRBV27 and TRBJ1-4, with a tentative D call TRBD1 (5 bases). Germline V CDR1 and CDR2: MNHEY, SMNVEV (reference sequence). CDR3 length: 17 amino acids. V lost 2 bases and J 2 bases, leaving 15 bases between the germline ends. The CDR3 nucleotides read TGTGCCAGCAGTTTAAAGGCTGACAGCACGACTAATGAAAAACTGTTTTTT. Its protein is CASSLKADSTTNEKLFF.

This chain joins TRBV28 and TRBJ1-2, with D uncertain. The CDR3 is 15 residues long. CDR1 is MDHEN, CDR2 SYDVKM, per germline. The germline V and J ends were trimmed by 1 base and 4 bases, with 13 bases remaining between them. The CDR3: CASSLLTVSSYGYTF. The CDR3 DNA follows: TGTGCCAGCAGTTTATTAACAGTGAGTTCCTATGGCTACACCTTC.

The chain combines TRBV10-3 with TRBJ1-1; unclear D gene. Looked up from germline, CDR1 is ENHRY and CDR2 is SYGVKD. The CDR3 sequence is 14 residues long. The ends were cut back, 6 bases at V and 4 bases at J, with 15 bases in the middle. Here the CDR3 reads CAIRREGQGTEAFF. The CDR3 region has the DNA TGTGCCATCAGAAGGGAGGGTCAAGGCACTGAAGCTTTCTTT.

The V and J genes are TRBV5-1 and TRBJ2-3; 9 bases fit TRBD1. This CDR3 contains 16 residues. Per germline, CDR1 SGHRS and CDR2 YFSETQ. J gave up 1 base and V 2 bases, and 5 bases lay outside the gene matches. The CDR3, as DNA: TGCGCCAGCAGCTTAGCGGGACAGGGACGCACAGATACGCAGTATTTT. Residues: CASSLAGQGRTDTQYF.

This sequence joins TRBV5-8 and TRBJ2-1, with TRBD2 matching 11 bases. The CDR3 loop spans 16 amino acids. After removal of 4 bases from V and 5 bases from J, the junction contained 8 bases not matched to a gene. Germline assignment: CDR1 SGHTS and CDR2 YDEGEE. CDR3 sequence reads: CASSTDSGGANNEQFF. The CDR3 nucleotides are TGTGCCAGCAGCACGGATAGCGGGGGGGCCAACAATGAGCAGTTCTTC.

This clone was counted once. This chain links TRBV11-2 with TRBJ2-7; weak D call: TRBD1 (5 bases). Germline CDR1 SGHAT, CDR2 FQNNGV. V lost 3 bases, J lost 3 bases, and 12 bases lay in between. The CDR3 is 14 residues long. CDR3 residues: CASSFDSWNYEQYF. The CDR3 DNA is TGTGCCAGCAGCTTTGACAGTTGGAACTACGAGCAGTACTTC.

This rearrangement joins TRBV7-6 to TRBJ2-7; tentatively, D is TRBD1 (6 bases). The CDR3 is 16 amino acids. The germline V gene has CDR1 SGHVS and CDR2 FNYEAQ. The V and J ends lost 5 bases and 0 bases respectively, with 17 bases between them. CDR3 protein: CASSQAGTPSSYEQYV. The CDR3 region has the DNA TGTGCCAGCAGCCAAGCCGGGACACCGAGCTCCTACGAGCAGTACGTC.

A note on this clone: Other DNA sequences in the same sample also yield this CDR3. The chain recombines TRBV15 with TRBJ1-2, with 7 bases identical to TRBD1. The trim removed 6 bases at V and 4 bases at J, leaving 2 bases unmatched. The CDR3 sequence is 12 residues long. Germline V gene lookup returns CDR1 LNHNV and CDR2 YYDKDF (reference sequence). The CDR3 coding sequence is TGTGCCACCAGTAGGGACAGCTATGGCTACACCTTC. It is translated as CATSRDSYGYTF.

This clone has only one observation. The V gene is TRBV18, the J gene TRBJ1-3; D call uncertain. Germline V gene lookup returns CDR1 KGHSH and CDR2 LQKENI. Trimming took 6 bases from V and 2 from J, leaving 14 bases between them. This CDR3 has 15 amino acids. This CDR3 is CASSPYAGPGNTIYF. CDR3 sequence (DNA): TGTGCCAGCTCCCCCTACGCAGGTCCTGGAAACACCATATATTTT.

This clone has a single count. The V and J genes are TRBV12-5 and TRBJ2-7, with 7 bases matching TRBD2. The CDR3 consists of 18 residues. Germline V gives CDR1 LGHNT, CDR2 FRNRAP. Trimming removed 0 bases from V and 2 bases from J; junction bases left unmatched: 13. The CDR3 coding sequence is TGTGCTAGTGGTTTGGTACTGTCAGGGAGGGAATTAGCCTACGAGCAGTACTTC. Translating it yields CASGLVLSGRELAYEQYF.

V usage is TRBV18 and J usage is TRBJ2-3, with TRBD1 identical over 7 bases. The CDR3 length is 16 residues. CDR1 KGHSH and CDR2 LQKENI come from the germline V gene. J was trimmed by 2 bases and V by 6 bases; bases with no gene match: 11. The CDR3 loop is CASSFSLQGNTDTQYF. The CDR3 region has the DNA TGTGCCAGCTCGTTTTCCCTACAGGGGAACACAGATACGCAGTATTTT.

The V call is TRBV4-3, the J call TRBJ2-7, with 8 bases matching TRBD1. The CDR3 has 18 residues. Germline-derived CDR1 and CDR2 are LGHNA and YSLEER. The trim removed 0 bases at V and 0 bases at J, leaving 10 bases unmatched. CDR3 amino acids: CASSQEKSRTGTSYEQYF. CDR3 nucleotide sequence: TGCGCCAGCAGCCAAGAAAAAAGTAGGACAGGGACCTCCTACGAGCAGTACTTC.

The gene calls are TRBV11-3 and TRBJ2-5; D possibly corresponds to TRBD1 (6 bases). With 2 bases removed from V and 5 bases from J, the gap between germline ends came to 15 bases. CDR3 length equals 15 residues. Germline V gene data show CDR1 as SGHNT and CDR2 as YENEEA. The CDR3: CASSLSQGTGETQYF. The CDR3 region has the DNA TGTGCCAGCAGCTTAAGTCAGGGAACAGGGGAGACCCAGTACTTC.

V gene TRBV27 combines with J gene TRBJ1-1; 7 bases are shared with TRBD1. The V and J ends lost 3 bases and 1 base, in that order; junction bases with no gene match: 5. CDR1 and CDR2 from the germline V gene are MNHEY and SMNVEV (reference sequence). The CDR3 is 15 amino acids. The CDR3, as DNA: TGTGCCAGCAGTTTCGACAGGGATACGAACACTGAAGCTTTCTTT. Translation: CASSFDRDTNTEAFF.

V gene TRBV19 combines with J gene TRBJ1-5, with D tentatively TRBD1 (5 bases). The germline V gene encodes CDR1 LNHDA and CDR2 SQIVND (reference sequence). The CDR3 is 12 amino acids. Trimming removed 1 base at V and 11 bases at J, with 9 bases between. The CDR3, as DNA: TGTGCCAGTAGTATAGCCGGGGGGACCCAGCATTTT. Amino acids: CASSIAGGTQHF.

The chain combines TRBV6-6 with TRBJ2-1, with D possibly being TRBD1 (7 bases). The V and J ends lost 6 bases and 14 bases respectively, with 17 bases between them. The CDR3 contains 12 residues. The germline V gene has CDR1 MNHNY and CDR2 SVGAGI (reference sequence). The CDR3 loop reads CASRDPGGNEFF. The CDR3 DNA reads TGTGCCAGCAGAGACCCAGGGGGGAATGAGTTCTTC.

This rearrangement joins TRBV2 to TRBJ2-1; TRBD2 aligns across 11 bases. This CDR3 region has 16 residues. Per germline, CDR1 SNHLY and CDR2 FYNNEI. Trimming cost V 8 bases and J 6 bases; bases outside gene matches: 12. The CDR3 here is CASLRTSGGLGNEQFF. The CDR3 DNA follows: TGTGCCAGCCTGCGAACTAGCGGGGGTTTGGGCAATGAGCAGTTCTTC.